Listed below are T cell receptor beta chains from one sample, sequenced in a study of blood T cell repertoires in COVID-19. The assay was immunoSEQ multiplex PCR, and TCRdb's table has in-frame clones only and misses some. Of fewer than 150,000 clones in the sample, more than 80% were seen once. The source material was peripheral blood. Receptors originate from a woman of 80 years or more in a cohort sampled during active or convalescent COVID-19. Each CDR3 is given with its conserved first and last residue. The D gene is left open where the match is weak. A row's size may be missing; if present it is once, few, many or a size class.

cdr3_aa	cdr3_nt	d_call	clone_size	v_call	j_call
CASAQGQGGNQPQHF	TGTGCCAGCGCACAGGGACAGGGGGGCAATCAGCCCCAGCATTTT	TRBD1	few	TRBV2	TRBJ1-5
CASSAPRAGVGIGQYF	TGTGCCAGCAGCGCGCCGAGAGCGGGGGTCGGGATAGGCCAGTACTTC	TRBD2	.	TRBV5-8	TRBJ2-5
CASRTDRGQETQYF	TGTGCCAGCCGAACGGACAGGGGCCAAGAGACCCAGTACTTC	TRBD1	few	TRBV6-5	TRBJ2-5
CASSQAGLAGVTDTQYF	TGTGCCAGCAGCCAGGCCGGACTAGCGGGCGTCACAGATACGCAGTATTTT	TRBD2	.	TRBV3-1/TRBV3-2	TRBJ2-3
CASSPSTGITGELFF	TGTGCCAGCAGCCCCTCGACAGGGATCACCGGGGAGCTGTTTTTT	TRBD1	many	TRBV3-1/TRBV3-2	TRBJ2-2
CASTRRAAVSSYNEQFF	TGTGCCAGCACCCGAAGGGCAGCGGTTAGCTCCTACAATGAGCAGTTCTTC	.	.	TRBV7-8	TRBJ2-1
CAWITRGTYGYTF	TGTGCCTGGATCACCAGGGGAACATATGGCTACACCTTC	.	.	TRBV30	TRBJ1-2
CASSLRGGTDTQYF	TGTGCCAGCAGTTTGCGGGGGGGCACAGATACGCAGTATTTT	TRBD2	.	TRBV28	TRBJ2-3
CASSRLQGTYGYTF	TGCGCCAGCAGCCGCTTACAGGGGACCTATGGCTACACCTTC	TRBD1	few	TRBV4-1	TRBJ1-2
CASSAVRGMDTQYF	TGTGCCAGCAGTGCTGTCCGGGGGATGGATACGCAGTATTTT	.	.	TRBV2	TRBJ2-3
CAISPRGAGVTYNEQFF	TGTGCCATCAGCCCCCGCGGAGCGGGGGTGACCTACAATGAGCAGTTCTTC	TRBD2	.	TRBV27	TRBJ2-1
CASSQDATNPYEQYF	TGCGCCAGCAGCCAAGATGCGACTAATCCCTACGAGCAGTACTTC	.	.	TRBV4-1	TRBJ2-7
CASSSGQKETQYF	TGTGCCAGTAGTTCCGGACAGAAAGAGACCCAGTACTTC	.	.	TRBV19	TRBJ2-5
CASSLGFSGWYTEAFF	TGTGCCAGCAGCTTAGGGTTTTCCGGGTGGTACACTGAAGCTTTCTTT	.	hyperexpanded	TRBV7-6	TRBJ1-1
CASSMGAGAYEQYF	TGTGCCAGTAGTATGGGGGCCGGCGCCTACGAGCAGTACTTC	.	once	TRBV19	TRBJ2-7
CASSRTANYGYTF	TGTGCCAGCAGTCGGACAGCCAACTATGGCTACACCTTC	.	.	TRBV2	TRBJ1-2
CASSFMGGGNQPQHF	TGTGCCAGCAGTTTCATGGGAGGAGGCAATCAGCCCCAGCATTTT	.	.	TRBV28	TRBJ1-5
CASSPSAGQVGYTF	TGTGCCAGCTCACCCTCCGCTGGACAGGTCGGCTACACCTTC	TRBD1	.	TRBV18	TRBJ1-2
CASSLGGTGNTIYF	TGCGCCAGCAGCTTGGGAGGAACTGGAAACACCATATATTTT	.	few	TRBV5-1	TRBJ1-3
CASSQDGIAGYEQFF	TGTGCCAGCAGCCAAGACGGAATAGCGGGGTATGAGCAGTTCTTC	TRBD2	.	TRBV4-2	TRBJ2-1
CASSLTQEQPQHF	TGTGCCAGCAGTCTAACACAGGAACAGCCCCAGCATTTT	.	.	TRBV27	TRBJ1-5
CASSSYESQETQYF	TGTGCCAGCAGCTCCTATGAAAGCCAAGAGACCCAGTACTTC	.	.	TRBV5-6	TRBJ2-5
CASSFGTSGNEQFF	TGTGCCAGCAGTTTTGGGACTAGCGGCAATGAGCAGTTCTTC	TRBD2	.	TRBV27	TRBJ2-1
CASSTGGRYEQYF	TGTGCCAGCAGTACGGGGGGCAGGTACGAGCAGTACTTC	.	.	TRBV3-1/TRBV3-2	TRBJ2-7
CASSPARGIGGNTIYF	TGTGCCAGCAGCCCGGCCAGGGGGATTGGAGGAAACACCATATATTTT	TRBD1	.	TRBV7-8	TRBJ1-3
CAISEIQGGTEAFF	TGTGCCATCAGTGAGATACAGGGAGGGACTGAAGCTTTCTTT	.	.	TRBV10-3	TRBJ1-1
CSVGWQGKADTQYF	TGCAGCGTTGGTTGGCAGGGAAAGGCAGATACGCAGTATTTT	.	.	TRBV29-1	TRBJ2-3
CASSEYIRTGELFF	TGTGCCAGCAGTGAATATATCAGAACCGGGGAGCTGTTTTTT	.	.	TRBV25-1	TRBJ2-2
CASSRLNTEAFF	TGTGCCAGCAGCAGGTTGAACACTGAAGCTTTCTTT	.	.	TRBV2	TRBJ1-1
CASSQGGGGNQPQHF	TGTGCCAGCAGCCAAGGAGGGGGCGGCAATCAGCCCCAGCATTTT	TRBD1	.	TRBV3-1/TRBV3-2	TRBJ1-5
CSVEVTGIGNYGYTF	TGCAGCGTTGAAGTGACAGGAATCGGCAATTATGGCTACACCTTC	.	.	TRBV29-1	TRBJ1-2
CASKSGDNLRSYEQYF	TGTGCCAGCAAATCGGGGGATAATCTCCGCTCCTACGAGCAGTACTTC	.	few	TRBV2	TRBJ2-7
CASRPGLTYSGNTIYF	TGTGCCAGCAGGCCAGGGTTGACATACTCTGGAAACACCATATATTTT	.	.	TRBV2	TRBJ1-3
CASRGTDNSPLHF	TGCGCCAGCAGGGGGACAGATAATTCACCCCTCCACTTT	TRBD1	.	TRBV5-1	TRBJ1-6
CASSYFWGGDTQYF	TGTGCCAGCAGTTACTTCTGGGGGGGAGATACGCAGTATTTT	TRBD2	.	TRBV6-2/TRBV6-3	TRBJ2-3
CASSRREGAYEQYF	TGCGCCAGCAGCCGGAGGGAGGGGGCCTACGAGCAGTACTTC	.	.	TRBV5-1	TRBJ2-7
CASSPGTGGETQYF	TGTGCCAGCAGCCCCGGGACAGGGGGAGAGACCCAGTACTTC	TRBD1	.	TRBV7-6	TRBJ2-5
CASTQAGDTEAFF	TGTGCCAGTACCCAGGCCGGGGACACTGAAGCTTTCTTT	.	few	TRBV19	TRBJ1-1
CASSLAPVSTDTQYF	TGCGCCAGCAGCTTGGCCCCGGTGAGCACAGATACGCAGTATTTT	.	.	TRBV5-1	TRBJ2-3
CASYTGTGGAGETQYF	TGCGCCAGCTATACCGGGACAGGGGGCGCCGGGGAGACCCAGTACTTC	TRBD1	few	TRBV5-1	TRBJ2-5
CASSGRGTNTGELFF	TGTGCCAGCAGTGGTCGAGGTACGAACACCGGGGAGCTGTTTTTT	.	.	TRBV2	TRBJ2-2
CAWRYTGGYGGYTF	TGTGCCTGGAGGTACACAGGGGGCTATGGTGGCTACACCTTC	TRBD1	once	TRBV30	TRBJ1-2
CASSQGGPDNEQFF	TGTGCCAGCAGCCAAGGGGGACCCGACAATGAGCAGTTCTTC	.	once	TRBV5-4	TRBJ2-1
CASSPEVAVGYGYTF	TGTGCCAGCAGCCCGGAGGTGGCAGTGGGGTATGGCTACACCTTC	.	once	TRBV5-6	TRBJ1-2
CASSSWTSGGSGELFF	TGTGCCAGCAGTTCTTGGACTAGCGGGGGGTCCGGGGAGCTGTTTTTT	TRBD2	few	TRBV6-5	TRBJ2-2
CASSLPRETQYF	TGTGCCAGCAGCTTACCCCGAGAGACCCAGTACTTC	.	.	TRBV7-2	TRBJ2-5
CASSFLGGANTGELFF	TGTGCCAGCAGCTTCTTAGGGGGCGCGAACACCGGGGAGCTGTTTTTT	TRBD1	few	TRBV5-6	TRBJ2-2
CASSTPGGSANEKLFF	TGTGCCAGCAGTACACCAGGGGGGTCTGCTAATGAAAAACTGTTTTTT	TRBD1	.	TRBV28	TRBJ1-4
CASSWGLNSGNTIYF	TGCGCCAGCAGCTGGGGACTTAACTCTGGAAACACCATATATTTT	.	.	TRBV5-1	TRBJ1-3
CASSQNGAAYNSPLHF	TGCGCCAGCAGCCAGAATGGGGCAGCCTATAATTCACCCCTCCACTTT	.	few	TRBV5-1	TRBJ1-6
CSVGRQMGTEAFF	TGCAGCGTCGGTCGACAGATGGGCACTGAAGCTTTCTTT	.	.	TRBV29-1	TRBJ1-1
CASSLDTATTEAFF	TGCGCCAGCAGCTTAGACACCGCGACCACTGAAGCTTTCTTT	.	.	TRBV5-1	TRBJ1-1
CAISETGGAGTDTQYF	TGTGCCATCAGTGAGACGGGGGGGGCCGGAACAGATACGCAGTATTTT	TRBD2	once	TRBV10-3	TRBJ2-3
CASSRIAGGLLSETQYF	TGTGCCAGCAGCCGGATAGCGGGGGGGCTCTTATCAGAGACCCAGTACTTC	TRBD2	.	TRBV7-9	TRBJ2-5
CASSLSLANVLTF	TGTGCCAGCAGCTTATCCCTGGCCAACGTCCTGACTTTC	.	.	TRBV11-2	TRBJ2-6